Listed here are 8 T cell receptor beta chains from one sample, sequenced in a study of beta chain features in type 1 diabetes. Every isolated RNA sample was fully reverse transcribed, so sequencing captured expressed TCRB transcripts. Sequencing was performed with immunoSEQ multiplex PCR; in TCRdb, only in-frame clones are kept and a portion is missing. Of roughly 330,000 clones in the sample, 9.5% to 12% are singletons; the top ten hold 0.015%. The sequenced sample was naive CD4+ T cells from blood. Receptors originate from a woman aged 25 to 39 in good health.

In this sample, this clone turned up a few times. The chain recombines TRBV30 with TRBJ2-2; 13 bases fit TRBD2. Germline V gene sequence: CDR1 GTSNPN, CDR2 SVGIG (reference sequence). The V gene end was trimmed by 1 base and the J gene end by 4 bases; junction bases not matched to a gene: 0. The CDR3 loop spans 15 amino acids. DNA for the CDR3: TGTGCCTGGAGTGGGACTAGCGGGAGCACCGGGGAGCTGTTTTTT. Its protein product is CAWSGTSGSTGELFF. The whole variable domain, filled in from reference TRBV30 and TRBJ2-2, reads SQTIHQWPATLVQPVGSPLSLECTVEGTSNPNLYWYRQAAGRGLQLLFYSVGIGQISSEVPQNLSASRPQDRQFILSSKKLLLSDSGFYLCAWSGTSGSTGELFFGEGSRLTVL.

The rearrangement joins TRBV7-9 to TRBJ1-3, with D unclear. Germline lookup yields CDR1 SEHNR and CDR2 FQNEAQ (reference sequence). The CDR3 runs to 16 residues. V was trimmed by 1 base and J by 0 bases, leaving 10 bases between them. The CDR3: CASSLGSVHSGNTIYF. Here the CDR3 DNA reads TGTGCCAGCAGCTTAGGAAGCGTGCACTCTGGAAACACCATATATTTT.

The rearrangement links TRBV29-1 to TRBJ1-5; TRBD1 might be the D (5 bases). The CDR3 sequence is 13 residues long. The germline gives CDR1 SQVTM, CDR2 ANQGSEA. With 1 base removed from V and 9 bases from J, the gap between germline ends came to 13 bases. The CDR3 protein is CSVEVGQGGPQHF. DNA for the CDR3: TGCAGCGTTGAAGTGGGGCAGGGTGGGCCCCAGCATTTT.

This clone was seen a handful of times. The rearrangement uses TRBV18 and TRBJ2-5; maybe TRBD1 (5 bases). This CDR3 is 14 amino acids long. The V gene's germline CDR1 is KGHSH and CDR2 LQKENI. V lost 2 bases, J lost 1 base, and 8 bases lay in between. CDR3 region: CASSPWQGQETQYF. The CDR3 DNA follows: TGTGCCAGCTCACCATGGCAGGGCCAAGAGACCCAGTACTTC.

In this sample, this clone turned up a few times. The rearrangement joins TRBV6-6 to TRBJ1-1, with D possibly being TRBD1 (6 bases). Trimming left V 4 bases short and J 5 bases short, with 11 bases between. Germline values: CDR1 MNHNY, CDR2 SVGAGI (reference sequence). This CDR3 comprises 13 residues. In DNA, the CDR3 is TGTGCCAGCAGTTGGGGGACAACGACTGAAGCTTTCTTT. Amino acid sequence: CASSWGTTTEAFF.

The CDR3 DNA sequence: TGTGCCAGCAGCTTAGTGGTGCCAGGGACAGATACGCAGTATTTT. Its protein product is CASSLVVPGTDTQYF. The chain uses TRBV11-2 and TRBJ2-3; D perhaps matches TRBD1 (5 bases). Germline V gene data show CDR1 as SGHAT and CDR2 as FQNNGV. The V end lost 1 base, the J end lost 3 bases, and 11 bases lay between the germline ends. The CDR3 length is 15 residues.

This clone appeared a few times. The chain uses TRBV7-9 and TRBJ1-1; D gene uncertain. V was cut by 5 bases and J by 2 bases, with 6 bases left in between. Per the germline V gene, CDR1 is SEHNR and CDR2 is FQNEAQ (reference sequence). The CDR3 is made up of 12 amino acids. CDR3 DNA: TGTGCCAGCAGCCGTCCTAACACTGAAGCTTTCTTT. Encoded protein: CASSRPNTEAFF.

In this sample, this clone turned up a few times. The chain is built from TRBV30 and TRBJ2-7; 11 nucleotides align to TRBD2. In germline, CDR1 is GTSNPN, CDR2 SVGIG (reference sequence). CDR3 length: 18 residues. J lost 3 bases, V lost 2 bases, and 15 bases had no gene match. Here the CDR3 DNA reads TGTGCCTGGAGTAAACGAGGCAAGGGACTAGCGGTTCTCTACGAGCAGTACTTC. Its protein is CAWSKRGKGLAVLYEQYF.